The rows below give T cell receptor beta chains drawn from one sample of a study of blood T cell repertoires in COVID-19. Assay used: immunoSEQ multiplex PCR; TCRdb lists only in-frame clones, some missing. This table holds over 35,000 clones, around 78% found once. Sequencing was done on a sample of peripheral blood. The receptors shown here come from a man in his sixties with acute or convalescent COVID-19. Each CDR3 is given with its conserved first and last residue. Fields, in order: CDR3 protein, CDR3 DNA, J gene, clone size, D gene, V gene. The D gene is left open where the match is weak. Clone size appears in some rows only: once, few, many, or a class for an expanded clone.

CASSPRQGVYEQYF TGTGCCAGCAGCCCCCGACAGGGGGTCTACGAGCAGTACTTC TRBJ2-7 . TRBD1 TRBV9
CASNRLAGYNEQFF TGTGCCAGCAACCGACTAGCGGGATACAATGAGCAGTTCTTC TRBJ2-1 . TRBD2 TRBV7-2
CASSLFSATGELFF TGTGCCAGCAGTTTGTTTAGTGCTACCGGGGAGCTGTTTTTT TRBJ2-2 . . TRBV27
CASSRRWGDGNTIYF TGTGCCAGCAGCCGTAGGTGGGGGGATGGAAACACCATATATTTT TRBJ1-3 few . TRBV28
CASSSGITSGSHEQYF TGTGCCAGCAGCTCAGGGATCACTAGCGGGAGCCACGAGCAGTACTTC TRBJ2-7 once TRBD2 TRBV4-2
CASSTGTGRGDTEAFF TGTGCCAGCAGCACAGGGACAGGGAGAGGGGACACTGAAGCTTTCTTT TRBJ1-1 . TRBD1 TRBV5-8
CASSVEGTDEQYF TGTGCCAGCAGCGTAGAGGGGACAGACGAGCAGTACTTC TRBJ2-7 once TRBD1 TRBV9
CASSTPGVGETQYF TGTGCCAGCAGCACCCCCGGGGTCGGAGAGACCCAGTACTTC TRBJ2-5 . . TRBV21-1
CASSLDYKGGLAFGELFF TGTGCCAGCAGCTTAGATTATAAAGGGGGACTAGCATTCGGGGAGCTGTTTTTT TRBJ2-2 . TRBD2 TRBV7-2
CASSLYTEAFF TGTGCCAGCAGCCTTTACACTGAAGCTTTCTTT TRBJ1-1 . . TRBV5-5
CASRRQGSETQYF TGTGCCAGCAGGAGACAGGGGAGCGAGACCCAGTACTTC TRBJ2-5 . TRBD1 TRBV28
CASSLAHGANVLTF TGTGCCAGCAGCTTAGCACATGGGGCCAACGTCCTGACTTTC TRBJ2-6 . . TRBV11-2
CASSVEAGYSGANVLTF TGTGCCAGCAGCGTGGAGGCCGGGTACTCTGGGGCCAACGTCCTGACTTTC TRBJ2-6 . . TRBV5-4
CATGQGGYYGYTF TGTGCCACCGGACAGGGGGGCTACTATGGCTACACCTTC TRBJ1-2 . TRBD1 TRBV9
CASSVTSGPYEQYF TGTGCCAGCAGTGTAACTAGCGGTCCCTACGAGCAGTACTTC TRBJ2-7 few TRBD2 TRBV2
CASSPFQGFSGEQYF TGTGCCAGCAGTCCGTTCCAGGGGTTTTCTGGCGAGCAGTACTTC TRBJ2-7 . . TRBV14